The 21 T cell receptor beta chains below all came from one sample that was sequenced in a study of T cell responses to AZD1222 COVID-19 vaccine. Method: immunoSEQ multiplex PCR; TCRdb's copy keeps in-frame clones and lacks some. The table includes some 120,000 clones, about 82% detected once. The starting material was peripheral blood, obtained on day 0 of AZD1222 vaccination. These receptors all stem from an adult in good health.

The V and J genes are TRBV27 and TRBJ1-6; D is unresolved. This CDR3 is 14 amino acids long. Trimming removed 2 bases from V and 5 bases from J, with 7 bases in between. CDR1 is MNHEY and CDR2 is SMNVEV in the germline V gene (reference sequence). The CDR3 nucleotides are TGTGCCAGCAGTTTAGCGGGAGATAATTCACCCCTCCACTTT. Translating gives CASSLAGDNSPLHF.

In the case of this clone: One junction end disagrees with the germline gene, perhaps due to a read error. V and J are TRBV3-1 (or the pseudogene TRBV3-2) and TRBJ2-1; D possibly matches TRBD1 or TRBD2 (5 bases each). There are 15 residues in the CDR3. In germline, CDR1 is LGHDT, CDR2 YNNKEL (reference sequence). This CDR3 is CASSQDRGIYNEQFF. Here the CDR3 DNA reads TGTGCCAGCAGTCAAGACAGAGGGATATACAATGAGCAGTTCTTC.

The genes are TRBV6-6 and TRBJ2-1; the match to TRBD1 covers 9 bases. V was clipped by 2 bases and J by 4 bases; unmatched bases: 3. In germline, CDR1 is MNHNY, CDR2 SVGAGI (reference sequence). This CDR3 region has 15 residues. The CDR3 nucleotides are TGTGCCAGCAGTTACCCAGGACAGGGGTACAATGAGCAGTTCTTC. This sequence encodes CASSYPGQGYNEQFF.

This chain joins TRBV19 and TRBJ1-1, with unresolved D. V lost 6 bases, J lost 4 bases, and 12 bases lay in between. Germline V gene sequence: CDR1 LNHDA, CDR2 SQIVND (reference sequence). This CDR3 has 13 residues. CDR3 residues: CASRAGLATEAFF. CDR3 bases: TGTGCCAGTAGGGCCGGGCTTGCCACTGAAGCTTTCTTT.

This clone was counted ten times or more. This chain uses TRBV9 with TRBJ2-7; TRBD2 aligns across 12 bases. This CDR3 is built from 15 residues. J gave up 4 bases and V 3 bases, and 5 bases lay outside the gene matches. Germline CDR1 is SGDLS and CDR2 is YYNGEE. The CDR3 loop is CASSASTSGSYEQYF. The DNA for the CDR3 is TGTGCCAGCAGCGCGTCGACTAGCGGGAGTTACGAGCAGTACTTC.

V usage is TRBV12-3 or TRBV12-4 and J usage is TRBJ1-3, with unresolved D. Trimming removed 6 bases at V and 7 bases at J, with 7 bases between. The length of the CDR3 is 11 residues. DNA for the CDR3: TGTGCCAGCAGCCTCTATAACACCATATATTTT. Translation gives CASSLYNTIYF.

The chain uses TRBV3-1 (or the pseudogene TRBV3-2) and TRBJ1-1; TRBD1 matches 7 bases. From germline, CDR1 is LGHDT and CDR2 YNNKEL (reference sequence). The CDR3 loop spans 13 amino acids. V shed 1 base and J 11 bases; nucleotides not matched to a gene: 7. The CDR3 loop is CASSQGAGQFAFF. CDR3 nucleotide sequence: TGTGCCAGCAGCCAAGGGGCGGGACAGTTTGCTTTCTTT.

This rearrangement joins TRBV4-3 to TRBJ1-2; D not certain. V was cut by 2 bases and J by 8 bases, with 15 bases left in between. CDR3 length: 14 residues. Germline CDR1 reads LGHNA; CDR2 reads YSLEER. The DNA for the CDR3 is TGCGCCAGCAGCCAAATAGTCGGGCGCCGCGGCTACACCTTC. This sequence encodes CASSQIVGRRGYTF.

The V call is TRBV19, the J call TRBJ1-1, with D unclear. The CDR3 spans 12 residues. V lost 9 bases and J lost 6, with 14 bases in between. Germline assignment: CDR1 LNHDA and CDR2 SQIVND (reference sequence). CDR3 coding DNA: TGTGCCAGCGGACGGGATAGGCCTGAAGCTTTCTTT. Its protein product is CASGRDRPEAFF.

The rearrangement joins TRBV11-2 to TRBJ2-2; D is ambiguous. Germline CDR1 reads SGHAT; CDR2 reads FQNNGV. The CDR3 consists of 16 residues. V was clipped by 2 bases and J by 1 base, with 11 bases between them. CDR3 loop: CASSLFSSRNTGELFF. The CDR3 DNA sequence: TGTGCCAGCAGCTTATTCAGCAGCCGGAACACCGGGGAGCTGTTTTTT.

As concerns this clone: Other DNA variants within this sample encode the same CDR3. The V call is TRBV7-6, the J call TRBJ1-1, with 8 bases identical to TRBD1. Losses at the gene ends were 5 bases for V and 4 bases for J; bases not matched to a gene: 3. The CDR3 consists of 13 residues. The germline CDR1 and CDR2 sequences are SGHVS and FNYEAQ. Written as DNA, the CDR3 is TGTGCCAGCAGCCCACAGGGGGGCACTGAAGCTTTCTTT. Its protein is CASSPQGGTEAFF.

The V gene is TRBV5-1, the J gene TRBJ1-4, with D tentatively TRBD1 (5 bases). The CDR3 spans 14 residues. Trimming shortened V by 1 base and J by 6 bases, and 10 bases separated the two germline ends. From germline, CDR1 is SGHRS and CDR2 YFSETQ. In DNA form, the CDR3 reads TGCGCCAGCAGCTTGATCCTAGGGGATGAAAAACTGTTTTTT. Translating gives CASSLILGDEKLFF.

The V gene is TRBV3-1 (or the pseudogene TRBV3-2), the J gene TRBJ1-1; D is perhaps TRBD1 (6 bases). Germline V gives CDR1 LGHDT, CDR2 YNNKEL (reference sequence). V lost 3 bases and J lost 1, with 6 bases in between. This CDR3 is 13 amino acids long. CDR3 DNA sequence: TGTGCCAGCAGCCACAGGGGGAACACTGAAGCTTTCTTT. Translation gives CASSHRGNTEAFF.

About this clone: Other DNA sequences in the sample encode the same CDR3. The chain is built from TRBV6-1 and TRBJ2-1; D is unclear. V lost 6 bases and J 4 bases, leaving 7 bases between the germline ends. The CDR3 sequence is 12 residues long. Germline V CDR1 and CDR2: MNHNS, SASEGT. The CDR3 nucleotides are TGTGCCAGCAGCCGTCCATACAATGAGCAGTTCTTC. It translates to CASSRPYNEQFF.

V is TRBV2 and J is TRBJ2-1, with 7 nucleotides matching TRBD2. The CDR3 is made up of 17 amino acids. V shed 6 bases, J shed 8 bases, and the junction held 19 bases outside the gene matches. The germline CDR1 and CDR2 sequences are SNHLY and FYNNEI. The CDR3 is CASSALRLGRVGDEQFF. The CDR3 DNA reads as TGTGCCAGCAGCGCTCTTCGACTAGGGAGGGTAGGGGATGAGCAGTTCTTC.

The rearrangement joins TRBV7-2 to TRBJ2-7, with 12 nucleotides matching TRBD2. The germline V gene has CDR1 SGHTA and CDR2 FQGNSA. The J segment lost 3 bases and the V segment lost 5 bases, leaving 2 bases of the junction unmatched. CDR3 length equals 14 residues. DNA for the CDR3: TGTGCCAGCAGCGAGACTAGCGGGGGCTACGAGCAGTACTTC. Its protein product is CASSETSGGYEQYF.

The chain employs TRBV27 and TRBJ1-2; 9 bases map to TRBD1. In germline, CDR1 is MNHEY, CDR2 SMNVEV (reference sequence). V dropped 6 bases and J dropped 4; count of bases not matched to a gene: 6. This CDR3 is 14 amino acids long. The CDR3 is CASRGQGPSYGYTF. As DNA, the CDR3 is TGTGCCAGCAGGGGACAGGGCCCTTCCTATGGCTACACCTTC.

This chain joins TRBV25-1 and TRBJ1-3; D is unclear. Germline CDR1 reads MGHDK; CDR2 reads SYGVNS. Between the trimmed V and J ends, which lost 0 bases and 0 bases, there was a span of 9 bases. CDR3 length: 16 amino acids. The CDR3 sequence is CASSEYPGASGNTIYF. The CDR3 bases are TGTGCCAGCAGTGAATATCCCGGAGCCTCTGGAAACACCATATATTTT.

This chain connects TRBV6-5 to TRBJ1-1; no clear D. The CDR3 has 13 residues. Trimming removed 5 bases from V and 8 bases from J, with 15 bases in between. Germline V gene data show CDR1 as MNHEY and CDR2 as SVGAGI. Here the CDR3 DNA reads TGTGCCAGCAGTCCCTCGATCGAGAGAGAAGCTTTCTTT. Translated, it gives CASSPSIEREAFF.

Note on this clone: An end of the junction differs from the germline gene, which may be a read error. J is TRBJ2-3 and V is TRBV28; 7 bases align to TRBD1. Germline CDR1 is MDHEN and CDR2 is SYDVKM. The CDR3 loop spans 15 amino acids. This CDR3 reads CASSPGTDDTYTQYF. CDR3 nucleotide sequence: TGTGCCAGCAGTCCCGGGACAGATGACACATATACGCAGTATTTT.

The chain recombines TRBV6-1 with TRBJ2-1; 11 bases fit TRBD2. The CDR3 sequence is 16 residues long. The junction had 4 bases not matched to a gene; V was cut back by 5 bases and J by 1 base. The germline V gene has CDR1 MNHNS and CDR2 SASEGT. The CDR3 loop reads CASSKGTSGSYNEQFF. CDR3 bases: TGTGCCAGCAGTAAAGGGACTAGCGGTTCCTACAATGAGCAGTTCTTC.